This T cell receptor beta chain was found in a study of T cells in Graves' hyperthyroidism and ophthalmopathy. Regarding the study as a whole: Blood shared most expanded thyroid clonotypes above 0.001.

Cells are PBMCs isolated from more than 8.5 ml of fresh blood. There are many counts of this clonotype. The antigen is not known. Researchers amplified the TCR beta CDR3 regions from RNA transcripts. When the TCR CDR3 underwent first-round RT-PCR, the HTBI primer set was used. TCRdb re-called the multiplex PCR reads with MiXCR, one entry per CDR3 protein. Of 450,000 to 550,000 distinct CDR3 sequences detected, about 24% appear once; the ten largest clones hold roughly 10%. V was shortened by 5 bases and J by 2 bases, with 13 bases between the two germline ends. CDR3 length: 13 residues. CDR1 is DFQATT and CDR2 is SNEGSKA in the germline V gene (reference sequence).

The origin of this receptor is a woman in her twenties or thirties with Graves' ophthalmopathy. V usage is TRBV20-1 and J usage is TRBJ2-7; a weak D match, TRBD1 (6 bases). The sample taken for sequencing was blood. The CDR3 DNA is TGCAGTGCTCCTAGACAGGTAACCTACGAGCAGTACTTC. Translation gives CSAPRQVTYEQYF.